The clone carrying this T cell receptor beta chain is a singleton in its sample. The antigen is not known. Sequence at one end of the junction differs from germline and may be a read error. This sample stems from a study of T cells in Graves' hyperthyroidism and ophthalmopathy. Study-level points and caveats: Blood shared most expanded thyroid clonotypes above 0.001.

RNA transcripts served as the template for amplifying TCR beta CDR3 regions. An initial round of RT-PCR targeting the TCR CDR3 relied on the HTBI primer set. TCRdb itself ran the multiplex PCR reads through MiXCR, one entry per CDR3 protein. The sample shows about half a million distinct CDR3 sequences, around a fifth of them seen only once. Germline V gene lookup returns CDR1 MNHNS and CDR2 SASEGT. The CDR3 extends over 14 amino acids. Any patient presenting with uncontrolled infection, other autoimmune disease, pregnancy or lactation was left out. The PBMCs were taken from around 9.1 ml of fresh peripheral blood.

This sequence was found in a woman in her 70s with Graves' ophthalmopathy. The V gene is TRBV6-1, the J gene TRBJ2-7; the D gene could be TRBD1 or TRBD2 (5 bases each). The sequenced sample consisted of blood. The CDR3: CASTNLGRTYERYF. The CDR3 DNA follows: TGTGCCAGCACCAACCTGGGACGGACCTACGAGCGGTACTTC.